This is a list of T cell receptor beta chains from one sample in a study of beta chain features in type 1 diabetes. Only in-frame clones appear in the TCRdb table, and some are missing; sequencing was by immunoSEQ multiplex PCR. The sample has about 210,000 clones, about a tenth seen once. The sample taken for sequencing was central memory CD4+ T cells from blood. These receptors were obtained from a man younger than 35 in good health. Each CDR3 is given with its conserved first and last residue. A D gene is named only where the DNA matches it firmly. Only part of the rows carry a size: once, few, many, or a class if the clone is expanded.

CDR3 DNA | CDR3 protein | J gene | CDR3 length | V gene | clone size | D gene
TGTGCCAGCAGTTACGGATCGGAGAGCTACACCTTC | CASSYGSESYTF | TRBJ1-2 | 12 | TRBV6-6 | few | .
TGTGCCAGCAGTCAGCTCAGGGATCAGCCCCAGCATTTT | CASSQLRDQPQHF | TRBJ1-5 | 13 | TRBV28 | . | .
TGTGCCAGCAGCCTTTGGACAGGGGGAGGTTACAATGAGCAGTTCTTC | CASSLWTGGGYNEQFF | TRBJ2-1 | 16 | TRBV5-4 | few | TRBD1
TGTGCCAGCAGCGCCTCAATTGCCGGGGAGCTGTTTTTT | CASSASIAGELFF | TRBJ2-2 | 13 | TRBV7-9 | . | .
TGCGCCAGCAGCCAAGAACTACAGATAGAGACCCAGTACTTC | CASSQELQIETQYF | TRBJ2-5 | 14 | TRBV4-3 | . | .
TGTGCCAGCAGTGATACAGGGTACGGCTACACCTTC | CASSDTGYGYTF | TRBJ1-2 | 12 | TRBV2 | few | .
TGTGCCAGCAGCACGGGACTAGCGGGAGAGGCGGATGAGCAGTTCTTC | CASSTGLAGEADEQFF | TRBJ2-1 | 16 | TRBV5-4 | many | TRBD2
TGCACCGTGAGCCCTAGCGGGAGTGGGAATGAGCAGTTCTTC | CTVSPSGSGNEQFF | TRBJ2-1 | 14 | TRBV29-1 | few | TRBD2
TGTGCCAGCAGCCGATCTAGCGGGAGCGACGAGACCCAGTACTTC | CASSRSSGSDETQYF | TRBJ2-5 | 15 | TRBV4-2 | . | TRBD2
TGTGCCAGCAGTTTAGGTCCCCCGTTTAGCTCCTACGAGCAGTACTTC | CASSLGPPFSSYEQYF | TRBJ2-7 | 16 | TRBV27 | . | .
TGCAGCGTTGTGCCCCAAGAGACCCAGTACTTC | CSVVPQETQYF | TRBJ2-5 | 11 | TRBV29-1 | . | .
TGTGCCAGCAGTGAGACCTACAATGAGCAGTTCTTC | CASSETYNEQFF | TRBJ2-1 | 12 | TRBV27 | . | .
TGTGCCAGCTCTCCGGCTGTGGGCAATCAGCCCCAGCATTTT | CASSPAVGNQPQHF | TRBJ1-5 | 14 | TRBV27 | . | .
TGTGCCAGCTCACCACCGATGGGACAGGGGAGCGAAAAACTGTTTTTT | CASSPPMGQGSEKLFF | TRBJ1-4 | 16 | TRBV18 | . | TRBD1
TGTGCCAGCAGCCAAGATCTAGCTAACTATGGCTACACCTTC | CASSQDLANYGYTF | TRBJ1-2 | 14 | TRBV4-2 | few | .
TGTGCCAGCAGCTTACGGGCAGGGAACTACGAGCAGTACTTC | CASSLRAGNYEQYF | TRBJ2-7 | 14 | TRBV7-8 | few | .
TGTGCCAGCAGTTTGCGACTAGCGGGAGGGTACCACAATGAGCAGTTCTTC | CASSLRLAGGYHNEQFF | TRBJ2-1 | 17 | TRBV27 | . | TRBD2
TGTGCCAGCTCCCGGGGGAGGGAGACGACGGGGGCCAACGTCCTGACTTTC | CASSRGRETTGANVLTF | TRBJ2-6 | 17 | TRBV18 | few | TRBD2
TGTGCCAGCAGCACCGGGACATACCAAGAGACCCAGTACTTC | CASSTGTYQETQYF | TRBJ2-5 | 14 | TRBV9 | few | .
TGTGCCAGCAGAGGTGGCCCGCAGTTCTTC | CASRGGPQFF | TRBJ2-1 | 10 | TRBV5-6 | . | .
TGTGCCAGTAGTACCAGGGGGAATGAGCAGTTCTTC | CASSTRGNEQFF | TRBJ2-1 | 12 | TRBV19 | few | TRBD1
TGTGCCAGCACCGTTAATCAGGGTGGCTACACCTTC | CASTVNQGGYTF | TRBJ1-2 | 12 | TRBV7-2 | few | .
TGTGCCACCAGCATGGAGGACAGGGGCCGATACGAGCAGTACTTC | CATSMEDRGRYEQYF | TRBJ2-7 | 15 | TRBV15 | . | TRBD1
TGTGCCAGCAGCTCCCAGGGACTAGCGGAAGAGACCCAGTACTTC | CASSSQGLAEETQYF | TRBJ2-5 | 15 | TRBV7-2 | few | TRBD2
TGTGCCAGCAGCTGGACTTTGAACACCGGGGAGCTGTTTTTT | CASSWTLNTGELFF | TRBJ2-2 | 14 | TRBV7-3 | . | .
TGTGCCAGCAGCAGGGACCTTCTGGGGGGCACAGATACGCAGTATTTT | CASSRDLLGGTDTQYF | TRBJ2-3 | 16 | TRBV7-3 | . | .
TGTGCCAGCCTGTTCGCCGGATCCTACAATGAGCAGTTCTTC | CASLFAGSYNEQFF | TRBJ2-1 | 14 | TRBV28 | few | .
TGTGCCTGGAGTGTACTGTCGGCTAATGAAAAACTGTTTTTT | CAWSVLSANEKLFF | TRBJ1-4 | 14 | TRBV30 | many | .
TGTGCCAGCAGTTTCTCCTACGAGCAGTACTTC | CASSFSYEQYF | TRBJ2-7 | 11 | TRBV6-5 | few | .
TGTGCCAGCAGCACGCTAGGGGAGGGCGCTCCCCAAGAGACCCAGTACTTC | CASSTLGEGAPQETQYF | TRBJ2-5 | 17 | TRBV11-1 | few | TRBD2
TGTGCCAGTAGTATTCGGGACCTAGAAGGCAATGAGCAGTTCTTC | CASSIRDLEGNEQFF | TRBJ2-1 | 15 | TRBV19 | few | .
TGTGCCAGCAGCCCGGACATCTCCTACGAGCAGTACTTC | CASSPDISYEQYF | TRBJ2-7 | 13 | TRBV11-2 | few | .
TGTGCCAGGGGGACAGAGTTCTACGAGCAGTACTTC | CARGTEFYEQYF | TRBJ2-7 | 12 | TRBV7-3 | . | TRBD1
TGTGCCACATCGAGACAGGGGGCTGGGGCCAACGTCCTGACTTTC | CATSRQGAGANVLTF | TRBJ2-6 | 15 | TRBV10-3 | few | TRBD1
TGTGCCAGCAGCTTGCCGCGGACTGCCTACAATGAGCAGTTCTTC | CASSLPRTAYNEQFF | TRBJ2-1 | 15 | TRBV5-5 | . | .
TGTGCCTGGAGCAGGGGTCCCTACAATGAGCAGTTCTTC | CAWSRGPYNEQFF | TRBJ2-1 | 13 | TRBV30 | . | .
TGTGCCAGCTCACCACCTACCGGGACAGAGAAGACCCAGTACTTC | CASSPPTGTEKTQYF | TRBJ2-5 | 15 | TRBV18 | . | TRBD1
TGTGCCTGGAGAAGTCGGGACGGAGCGTACACCGGGGAGCTGTTTTTT | CAWRSRDGAYTGELFF | TRBJ2-2 | 16 | TRBV30 | . | .
TGTGCCATCAGTCAGACAGACACTGAAGCTTTCTTT | CAISQTDTEAFF | TRBJ1-1 | 12 | TRBV10-3 | . | .
TGTGCCAGCAGTCGGACTAGCCTGGATACGCAGTATTTT | CASSRTSLDTQYF | TRBJ2-3 | 13 | TRBV7-8 | few | TRBD2
TGTGCCATTTCTGTGGGACCGATCTCCTACAATGAGCAGTTCTTC | CAISVGPISYNEQFF | TRBJ2-1 | 15 | TRBV6-1 | . | .
TGTGCCAGCAGTCCTCCCCCCGAGTGGGCCACTGAAGCTTTCTTT | CASSPPPEWATEAFF | TRBJ1-1 | 15 | TRBV27 | . | .
TGCAGCGTTGAATCACGGGAGAGGACAGATACGCAGTATTTT | CSVESRERTDTQYF | TRBJ2-3 | 14 | TRBV29-1 | . | .
TGTGCCAGCAGTTCTAGTATGAACACTGAAGCTTTCTTT | CASSSSMNTEAFF | TRBJ1-1 | 13 | TRBV7-2 | . | .
TGCAGCGTGGGGGTGTACGAGGACTATGGCTACACCTTC | CSVGVYEDYGYTF | TRBJ1-2 | 13 | TRBV29-1 | few | .
TGTGCCAGCAGTACGGGACTAGCGGGAATCGACGAGCAGTACTTC | CASSTGLAGIDEQYF | TRBJ2-7 | 15 | TRBV2 | few | TRBD2
TGTGCCATCAGTGACCAAGGGGCGGGGCAGCCCCAGCATTTT | CAISDQGAGQPQHF | TRBJ1-5 | 14 | TRBV10-3 | few | .
TGTGCCAGCACCCCCTTTGTAGGGGGCGAGCAGTACTTC | CASTPFVGGEQYF | TRBJ2-7 | 13 | TRBV7-9 | few | .
TGTGCCAGTAGTATGGGAAGGGACCAGCCCCAGCATTTT | CASSMGRDQPQHF | TRBJ1-5 | 13 | TRBV19 | many | .